Below, 3 T cell receptor beta chains from the same sample are listed, as sequenced in a study of T-cell memory formation after mild COVID-19 (TCRdb year 2021). Library method: 5' RACE. Sequencing was carried out with an Illumina NovaSeq 6000. TCRdb reprocessing: public reads trimmed at Q25 with fastp, clones called with MiXCR, in-frame beta chains kept. Each entry merges the rows of one CDR3 protein and shows their most common DNA and genes. The sample data list over 350,000 distinct CDR3 sequences, and approximately 25% of these were observed just once. The ten largest clones capture around 9.5% of the sample. The sequenced material came from PBMCs or a T cell subset sorted from them (not recorded which). These TCRs come from an adult woman who had mild COVID-19 (a few samples of this study predate the infection). The sample titles of this study are shuffled in the database, so cell type and time point are left out; the donor was told from shared clones.

J is TRBJ2-2 and V is TRBV24-1, with D unclear. In germline, CDR1 is KGHDR, CDR2 SFDVKD. V lost 3 bases and J lost 4, with 5 bases in between. The CDR3 length is 13 residues. The CDR3 here is CATSDGLTGELFF. In DNA form, the CDR3 reads TGTGCCACCAGTGATGGGCTCACCGGGGAGCTGTTTTTT.

This clonotype came up a few times. This chain connects TRBV5-5 to TRBJ1-5; D gene unclear. The CDR3 is made up of 15 amino acids. The germline gives CDR1 SGHKS, CDR2 YYEKEE (reference sequence). Trimming removed 2 bases at V and 0 bases at J, with 9 bases between. The CDR3 coding sequence is TGTGCCAGCAGCTTTGATGTCAATAGCAATCAGCCCCAGCATTTT. Translated, it gives CASSFDVNSNQPQHF.

The chain recombines TRBV7-2 with TRBJ2-5; 11 bases map to TRBD2. Germline V lookup: CDR1 SGHTA, CDR2 FQGNSA. J lost 5 bases, V lost 3 bases, and 14 bases had no gene match. The CDR3 extends over 18 amino acids. CDR3 in DNA: TGTGCCAGCAGCTTGCCTACCCCCGGACTAGCGGGCTGGGAGACCCAGTACTTC. This encodes CASSLPTPGLAGWETQYF. Full variable domain (rest looked up from reference TRBV7-2 and TRBJ2-5): GAGVSQSPSNKVTEKGKDVELRCDPISGHTALYWYRQSLGQGLEFLIYFQGNSAPDKSGLPSDRFSAERTGGSVSTLTIQRTQQEDSAVYLCASSLPTPGLAGWETQYFGPGTRLLVL.